The rows below give T cell receptor beta chains drawn from one sample of a study of breast tumors, draining lymph nodes, adjacent tissues. TCRdb re-analysed the multiplex PCR reads in MiXCR, keeping a single row per CDR3 protein. The data show around 25,000 distinct CDR3 sequences, roughly 20% seen once. Sample: breast tumor tissue. Receptor source: a female donor with breast cancer. Some clones in this sample may be carry-over from other donors' samples. CDR3s include the opening cysteine and the closing phenylalanine or tryptophan. Fields, in order: J gene, clone size, D gene, V gene, CDR3 protein, CDR3 DNA. A D gene is named only where the DNA matches it firmly. Size is omitted from some rows. Given values are once, few, many or a class for expanded clones.

j_gene: TRBJ2-2
abundance: many
d_gene: TRBD2
v_gene: TRBV6-5
CDR3aa: CASGSGGGAGELFF
CDR3nt: TGTGCCAGCGGCTCGGGGGGGGGCGCCGGGGAGCTGTTTTTT

j_gene: TRBJ2-7
abundance: few
d_gene: -
v_gene: TRBV28
CDR3aa: CASSPRSGGILTYEQYF
CDR3nt: TGTGCCAGCAGCCCAAGAAGCGGCGGGATCCTAACTTACGAGCAGTACTTC

j_gene: TRBJ1-5
abundance: many
d_gene: -
v_gene: TRBV24-1
CDR3aa: CATRDGTNQPQHF
CDR3nt: TGTGCCACAAGGGACGGAACCAATCAGCCCCAGCATTTT

j_gene: TRBJ2-1
abundance: -
d_gene: TRBD2
v_gene: TRBV5-1
CDR3aa: CASGLGREKPYNEQFF
CDR3nt: TGCGCCAGCGGCTTGGGGCGGGAGAAACCGTACAATGAGCAGTTCTTC

j_gene: TRBJ2-7
abundance: many
d_gene: TRBD1
v_gene: TRBV9
CDR3aa: CASSVEWTGGEQYF
CDR3nt: TGTGCCAGCAGCGTAGAGTGGACAGGGGGAGAGCAGTACTTC

j_gene: TRBJ2-5
abundance: many
d_gene: -
v_gene: TRBV29-1
CDR3aa: CSVGGRETQYF
CDR3nt: TGCAGCGTTGGGGGGAGGGAGACCCAGTACTTC

j_gene: TRBJ1-2
abundance: -
d_gene: -
v_gene: TRBV11-2
CDR3aa: CASSRDGQYGYTF
CDR3nt: TGTGCCAGCAGCCGGGACGGTCAGTATGGCTACACCTTC

j_gene: TRBJ1-1
abundance: few
d_gene: -
v_gene: TRBV19
CDR3aa: CATRSWRGTNTEAFF
CDR3nt: TGTGCCACCCGAAGCTGGAGGGGAACGAACACTGAAGCTTTCTTT

j_gene: TRBJ1-5
abundance: many
d_gene: TRBD1
v_gene: TRBV19
CDR3aa: CASVPTGGDQPQHF
CDR3nt: TGTGCCAGTGTTCCGACAGGGGGCGATCAGCCCCAGCATTTT

j_gene: TRBJ2-3
abundance: many
d_gene: -
v_gene: TRBV29-1
CDR3aa: CSVVLLGRQRGSTDTQYF
CDR3nt: TGCAGCGTTGTGCTCTTGGGGCGTCAACGGGGGAGCACAGATACGCAGTATTTT

j_gene: TRBJ1-1
abundance: -
d_gene: TRBD1
v_gene: TRBV20-1
CDR3aa: CSAAGTATMNTEAFF
CDR3nt: TGCAGTGCTGCCGGGACAGCAACTATGAACACTGAAGCTTTCTTT

j_gene: TRBJ2-3
abundance: many
d_gene: TRBD1
v_gene: TRBV5-1
CDR3aa: CASSLSDRATDTQYF
CDR3nt: TGCGCCAGCAGCTTGAGTGACAGGGCCACAGATACGCAGTATTTT

j_gene: TRBJ2-7
abundance: many
d_gene: TRBD2
v_gene: TRBV4-2
CDR3aa: CASSQDGSGRNYEQYF
CDR3nt: TGTGCCAGCAGCCAAGATGGGAGCGGGAGAAACTACGAGCAGTACTTC

j_gene: TRBJ1-4
abundance: many
d_gene: -
v_gene: TRBV5-8
CDR3aa: CASSPGGAFNEKLFF
CDR3nt: TGTGCCAGCAGCCCTGGGGGGGCCTTTAATGAAAAACTGTTTTTT

j_gene: TRBJ2-7
abundance: many
d_gene: -
v_gene: TRBV2
CDR3aa: CASRWDYEQYF
CDR3nt: TGTGCCAGCAGGTGGGACTACGAGCAGTACTTC

j_gene: TRBJ1-2
abundance: many
d_gene: -
v_gene: TRBV7-9
CDR3aa: CASSLVTTVGGYGYTF
CDR3nt: TGTGCCAGCAGCTTAGTGACGACAGTGGGAGGCTATGGCTACACCTTC

j_gene: TRBJ2-2
abundance: many
d_gene: -
v_gene: TRBV15
CDR3aa: CATSRDHLDGTGELFF
CDR3nt: TGTGCCACCAGCAGAGACCATTTGGACGGCACCGGGGAGCTGTTTTTT